Each of the 3 T cell receptor beta chains below was sequenced from the same sample in a study of T-cell reconstitution after alpha-beta-depleted transplantation in children. Unique molecular identifiers were built into the TCRbeta library. TCRdb reanalysed the PCR reads using MiXCR and keeps one entry per CDR3 protein. The sample shows approximately 200,000 distinct CDR3 sequences, roughly 15% of them seen only once. The source material was PBMCs from the stem cell graft donor, sampled from the stem cell graft. The receptor set was obtained from a human donor who donated a stem cell graft to a child with acute lymphoblastic leukemia.

This clonotype has ten or more counts. V usage is TRBV5-1 and J usage is TRBJ2-2; 10 bases are a match to TRBD1. CDR1 SGHRS and CDR2 YFSETQ come from the germline V gene. Trimming took 5 bases from V and 5 from J; bases not matched to a gene: 3. The CDR3 is made up of 14 amino acids. CDR3 nucleotide sequence: TGCGCCAGCAGACGGGACAGGGGAACCGGGGAGCTGTTTTTT. Amino acid sequence: CASRRDRGTGELFF.

V gene TRBV5-1 combines with J gene TRBJ2-4, with TRBD2 matching over 11 bases. This CDR3 is 19 amino acids long. Germline CDR1 SGHRS, CDR2 YFSETQ. The V segment lost 3 bases and the J segment 4 bases; nucleotides outside the gene matches: 15. The CDR3 coding sequence is TGCGCCAGCAGCTCGGAGAGCCTAGCGGGAGGCTTCGCTAAAAACATTCAGTACTTC. Translating gives CASSSESLAGGFAKNIQYF.

There are many counts of this clonotype. V gene TRBV29-1 combines with J gene TRBJ1-2; D perhaps matches TRBD1 (5 bases). Germline CDR1 and CDR2: SQVTM and ANQGSEA. This CDR3 comprises 16 residues. V was shortened by 1 base and J by 4 bases, with 19 bases between the two germline ends. The CDR3 here is CSVEAAREGLLYGYTF. The CDR3 region has the DNA TGCAGCGTTGAAGCGGCTCGGGAGGGGCTTCTCTATGGCTACACCTTC. Combining the CDR3 with reference TRBV29-1 and TRBJ1-2 gives the whole variable domain SAVISQKPSRDICQRGTSLTIQCQVDSQVTMMFWYRQQPGQSLTLIATANQGSEATYESGFVIDKFPISRPNLTFSTLTVSNMSPEDSSIYLCSVEAAREGLLYGYTFGSGTRLTVV.